These 22 T cell receptor beta chains originate from one sample sequenced in a study of shared clonotypes between healthy human individuals. Here immunoSEQ multiplex PCR was the method, and the copy in TCRdb shows in-frame clones only, minus some. This sample has about 1 million clones; approximately 72% occur once, and the top ten carry 1.4% to 1.5%. The sequencing sample was made of memory CD4+ T cells sorted from blood. The sample's subset: CD45RA-negative fraction. These receptors were collected from a man in his late teens or twenties in good health.

This clone was detected a few times. The chain couples TRBV5-1 to TRBJ2-1; D gene ambiguous. Germline V CDR1 and CDR2: SGHRS, YFSETQ. The ends were cut back, 5 bases at V and 3 bases at J, with 3 bases in the middle. The CDR3 consists of 11 residues. CDR3 DNA: TGCGCCAGCAGATTCTACAATGAGCAGTTCTTC. Its translation: CASRFYNEQFF.

The chain employs TRBV9 and TRBJ1-1; TRBD1 matches 8 bases. The V gene end was trimmed by 0 bases and the J gene end by 5 bases; junction bases not matched to a gene: 3. Germline V lookup: CDR1 SGDLS, CDR2 YYNGEE. This CDR3 has 14 amino acids. The CDR3 sequence is CASSVGDRTTEAFF. CDR3 sequence (DNA): TGTGCCAGCAGCGTAGGGGACAGGACAACTGAAGCTTTCTTT.

This chain's CDR3 is CASSSETGFYTGELFF. CDR3 bases: TGCGCCAGCAGCTCCGAGACAGGGTTTTACACCGGGGAGCTGTTTTTT. This chain connects TRBV5-1 to TRBJ2-2, with 7 bases aligning to TRBD1. With V trimmed by 3 bases and J by 3 bases, 8 bases remained unmatched. Germline CDR1 SGHRS, CDR2 YFSETQ. The CDR3 loop spans 16 amino acids.

The V call is TRBV30, the J call TRBJ2-5; possibly TRBD1 or TRBD2 for D (5 bases each). Trimming shortened V by 4 bases and J by 1 base, and 10 bases separated the two germline ends. The CDR3 totals 13 residues. Germline assignment: CDR1 GTSNPN and CDR2 SVGIG (reference sequence). CDR3 region: CAWKYGAQETQYF. In DNA, the CDR3 is TGTGCCTGGAAGTACGGGGCCCAAGAGACCCAGTACTTC.

CDR3 in amino acids: CASSNEGAAFF. The CDR3 nucleotides read TGTGCCAGCAGTAACGAGGGGGCAGCTTTCTTT. This chain connects TRBV25-1 to TRBJ1-1; 7 bases agree with TRBD1. CDR1 and CDR2 (germline): MGHDK, SYGVNS. The CDR3 has 11 amino acids. The junction had 4 bases not matched to a gene; V was cut back by 5 bases and J by 10 bases.

The chain links TRBV7-6 to TRBJ2-5; D is possibly TRBD2 (6 bases). The CDR3 has 16 residues. V lost 5 bases and J lost 4, with 20 bases in between. CDR1 SGHVS and CDR2 FNYEAQ come from the germline V gene. The CDR3 DNA reads TGTGCCAGCAGCCTTTCTGGCGGGAAGGCGAGAGAGACCCAGTACTTC. Protein sequence: CASSLSGGKARETQYF.

V usage is TRBV9 and J usage is TRBJ1-2; D is unclear. V was cut by 4 bases and J by 7 bases, with 14 bases left in between. The CDR3 length is 13 residues. Germline lookup yields CDR1 SGDLS and CDR2 YYNGEE. Written as DNA, the CDR3 is TGTGCCAGCAGCCGGTCCGTTGATGTTGGCTACACCTTC. This translates into CASSRSVDVGYTF.

V is TRBV5-1 and J is TRBJ2-1, with 11 bases identical to TRBD2. The CDR3 has 16 amino acids. V lost 3 bases and J lost 6; bases outside the gene matches: 8. Germline V gene data show CDR1 as SGHRS and CDR2 as YFSETQ. CDR3 nucleotides: TGCGCCAGCAGCTCAAATCCCGGGACTAGCGGCAATGAGCAGTTCTTC. Protein product: CASSSNPGTSGNEQFF.

The chain has TRBV11-2 and TRBJ2-1; no reliable D call. CDR1 and CDR2 (germline): SGHAT, FQNNGV. CDR3 size: 14 residues. Trimming removed 3 bases at V and 0 bases at J, with 6 bases between. Here the CDR3 reads CASSLAASYNEQFF. CDR3 in DNA: TGTGCCAGCAGCTTGGCGGCCTCCTACAATGAGCAGTTCTTC.

This clone has only a few counts. This chain uses TRBV28 with TRBJ1-1; tentatively, D is TRBD1 (6 bases). The germline gives CDR1 MDHEN, CDR2 SYDVKM. The V end lost 7 bases, the J end lost 1 base, and 16 bases lay between the germline ends. The CDR3 consists of 15 residues. This CDR3 is CASIGAGASNTEAFF. The CDR3 bases are TGTGCCAGCATAGGGGCAGGGGCCTCGAACACTGAAGCTTTCTTT.

As to this clone: Different DNA sequences within this sample yield the same CDR3. V gene TRBV6-4 combines with J gene TRBJ2-2, with 9 nucleotides matching TRBD1. V lost 6 bases, J lost 2 bases, and 1 base stayed unmatched. The CDR3 is 14 amino acids. Germline loops: CDR1 MRHNA, CDR2 SNTAGT. The CDR3 reads CASRGQGNTGELFF. The CDR3 DNA follows: TGTGCCAGCAGGGGACAGGGAAACACCGGGGAGCTGTTTTTT.

The chain employs TRBV14 and TRBJ1-4; a weak D match, TRBD1 (5 bases). Germline-derived CDR1 and CDR2 are SGHDN and FVKESK. Deletions cut 3 bases from V and 7 bases from J, with 12 bases between. This CDR3 has 14 residues. CDR3 amino acids: CASSQWSGTEKLFF. The CDR3 coding sequence is TGTGCCAGCAGCCAGTGGTCAGGGACTGAAAAACTGTTTTTT.

The chain uses TRBV6-1 and TRBJ1-5; D ambiguous. Trimming took off 1 base at V and 0 bases at J, with 7 bases between the two ends. The CDR3 is 15 residues long. Germline values: CDR1 MNHNS, CDR2 SASEGT. CDR3 in amino acids: CASSEGQNSNQPQHF. The CDR3, as DNA: TGTGCCAGCAGTGAAGGCCAGAATAGCAATCAGCCCCAGCATTTT.

V usage is TRBV28 and J usage is TRBJ1-5; a possible D gene is TRBD1 (5 bases). The CDR3 is made up of 15 amino acids. Germline CDR1 MDHEN, CDR2 SYDVKM. Trimming removed 6 bases at V and 3 bases at J, with 15 bases between. As DNA, the CDR3 is TGTGCCAGCAGGAAGGAGCAGGGAAACAATCAGCCCCAGCATTTT. Translation gives CASRKEQGNNQPQHF.

The genes are TRBV30 and TRBJ2-3; D unclear. This CDR3 region has 12 residues. Looked up from germline, CDR1 is GTSNPN and CDR2 is SVGIG (reference sequence). V was trimmed by 4 bases and J by 3 bases, leaving 8 bases between them. The CDR3 DNA reads TGTGCCTGGAAGACGCTTACAGATACGCAGTATTTT. Protein product: CAWKTLTDTQYF.

The CDR3 coding sequence is TGTGCCAGCAGCTTGGGGGACCGGGACAAACAGCATTTT. Protein product: CASSLGDRDKQHF. This chain joins TRBV5-5 and TRBJ1-5; weak D call: TRBD1 (6 bases). The CDR3 is made up of 13 amino acids. The germline V gene encodes CDR1 SGHKS and CDR2 YYEKEE (reference sequence). Between the trimmed V and J ends, which lost 0 bases and 13 bases, there was a span of 14 bases.

This clone has just one count. This chain links TRBV30 with TRBJ2-7, with D perhaps TRBD1 (6 bases). This CDR3 has 12 amino acids. The germline gives CDR1 GTSNPN, CDR2 SVGIG (reference sequence). V lost 5 bases and J 5 bases, leaving 13 bases between the germline ends. CDR3 DNA sequence: TGTGCCTGGGCCCTCAACAGGGACGAGCAGTACTTC. It encodes CAWALNRDEQYF.

The V and J genes are TRBV19 and TRBJ2-2; D might be TRBD1 (6 bases). V gave up 5 bases and J gave up 6 bases, with 13 bases separating them. CDR1 is LNHDA and CDR2 is SQIVND in the germline V gene (reference sequence). CDR3 length equals 14 residues. CDR3 in amino acids: CASSEQGFAGELFF. The CDR3 coding sequence is TGTGCCAGTAGTGAACAGGGATTCGCCGGGGAGCTGTTTTTT.

This clone occurred a few times. V is TRBV4-1 and J is TRBJ2-4, with 10 bases fitting TRBD2. Trimming removed 3 bases from V and 5 bases from J; junction bases left unmatched: 13. CDR1 MGHRA and CDR2 YSYEKL come from the germline V gene. This CDR3 contains 18 residues. The CDR3 bases are TGCGCCAGCAGCCAGTTTTTGGAGCGGGGGGGCCTCGAAAACATTCAGTACTTC. This sequence encodes CASSQFLERGGLENIQYF.

V gene TRBV5-4 combines with J gene TRBJ2-7, with 9 bases aligning to TRBD1. Germline assignment: CDR1 SGHNT and CDR2 YYREEE (reference sequence). V lost 3 bases, J lost 4 bases, and 8 bases stayed unmatched. The CDR3 consists of 15 residues. CDR3: CASSWGGGTGYEQYF. CDR3 in DNA: TGTGCCAGCAGCTGGGGAGGCGGGACAGGGTACGAGCAGTACTTC.

This clone appeared a few times. The chain is built from TRBV21-1 and TRBJ2-5; the tabulated D call, TRBD1, remains unverified against the DNA. TRBV21-1 is a pseudogene. This CDR3 is 17 amino acids long. The CDR3 coding sequence is TGTGCCAGCAGCAAGACTAGTTGTCAGGGGGCTTGGGAGACCCAGTACTTC. It specifies CASSKTSCQGAWETQYF.

V usage is TRBV5-1 and J usage is TRBJ1-5, with 8 bases aligning to TRBD1. V lost 4 bases to trimming and J lost 2 bases; unmatched junction nucleotides: 5. CDR1 and CDR2 from the germline V gene are SGHRS and YFSETQ. This CDR3 comprises 15 residues. The CDR3 coding sequence is TGCGCCAGCAGCGCCTCAGGGGGCGGCAATCAGCCCCAGCATTTT. It codes for CASSASGGGNQPQHF.